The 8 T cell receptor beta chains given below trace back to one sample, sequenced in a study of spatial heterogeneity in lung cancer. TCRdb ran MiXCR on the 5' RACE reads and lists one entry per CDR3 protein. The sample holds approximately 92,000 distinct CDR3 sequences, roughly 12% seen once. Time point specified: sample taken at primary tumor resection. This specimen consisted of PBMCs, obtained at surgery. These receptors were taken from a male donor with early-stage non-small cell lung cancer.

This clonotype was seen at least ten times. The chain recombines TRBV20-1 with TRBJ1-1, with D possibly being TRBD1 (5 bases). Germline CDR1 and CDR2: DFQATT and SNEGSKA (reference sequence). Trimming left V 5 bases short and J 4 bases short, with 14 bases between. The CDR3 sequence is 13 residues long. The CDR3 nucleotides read TGCAGTGCTGTCGCGGCAGGGTTCACTGAAGCTTTCTTT. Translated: CSAVAAGFTEAFF.

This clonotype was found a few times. This CDR3 is CASRLTTSYEQYF. The CDR3 DNA reads as TGTGCCAGCAGGCTGACAACGAGCTACGAGCAGTACTTC. This rearrangement joins TRBV27 to TRBJ2-7; D gene ambiguous. V was pared by 6 bases and J by 3 bases, with 12 bases between. CDR3 length equals 13 residues. Germline CDR1 is MNHEY and CDR2 is SMNVEV (reference sequence).

The CDR3 loop reads CASNTGGLRVGRTDTQYF. For the CDR3, the DNA is TGTGCCAGTAACACAGGGGGCCTCCGAGTGGGGCGCACAGATACGCAGTATTTT. The genes are TRBV28 and TRBJ2-3, with 9 bases lining up with TRBD1. V gave up 9 bases and J gave up 1 base; unmatched junction bases: 17. Germline V gives CDR1 MDHEN, CDR2 SYDVKM. This CDR3 is built from 18 residues.

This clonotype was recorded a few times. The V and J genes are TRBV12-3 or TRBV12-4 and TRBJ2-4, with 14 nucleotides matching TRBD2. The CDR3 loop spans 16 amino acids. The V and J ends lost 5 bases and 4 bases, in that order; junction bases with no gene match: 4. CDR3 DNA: TGTGCCAGCAGTGCAGGGACTAGCGGGGGAAAAAACATTCAGTACTTC. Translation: CASSAGTSGGKNIQYF.

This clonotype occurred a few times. CDR3 bases: TGTGCCAGCCTTGCAGACACTGAAGCTTTCTTT. Translating it yields CASLADTEAFF. The genes are TRBV2 and TRBJ1-1; D uncertain. The germline gives CDR1 SNHLY, CDR2 FYNNEI. CDR3 length: 11 amino acids. Trimming took 8 bases from V and 3 from J, leaving 7 bases between them.

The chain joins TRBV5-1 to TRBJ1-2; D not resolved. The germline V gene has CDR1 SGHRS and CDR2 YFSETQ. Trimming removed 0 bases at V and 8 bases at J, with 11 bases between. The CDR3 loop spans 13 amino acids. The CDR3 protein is CASSLASSEGYTF. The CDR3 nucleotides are TGCGCCAGCAGCTTGGCTAGCAGCGAGGGCTACACCTTC.

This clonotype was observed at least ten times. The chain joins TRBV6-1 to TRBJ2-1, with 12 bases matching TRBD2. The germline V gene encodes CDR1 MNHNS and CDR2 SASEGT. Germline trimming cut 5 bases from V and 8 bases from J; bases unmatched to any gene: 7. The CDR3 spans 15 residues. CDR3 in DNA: TGTGCCAGCAGTACCCGAAGGACTAGCGGGGATGAGCAGTTCTTC. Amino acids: CASSTRRTSGDEQFF.

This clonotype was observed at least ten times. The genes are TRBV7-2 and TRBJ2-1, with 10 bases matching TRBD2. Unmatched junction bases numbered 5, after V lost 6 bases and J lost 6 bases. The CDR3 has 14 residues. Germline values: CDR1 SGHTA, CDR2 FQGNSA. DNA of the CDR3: TGTGCCAGCAGACTAGCGGGAACCGTCAATGAGCAGTTCTTC. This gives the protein CASRLAGTVNEQFF.